The present entry profiles one T cell receptor (beta chain) with its context. Its antigen is unidentified. The data stem from a study of cytomegalovirus exposure and HLA in healthy donors. Study conclusions and caveats: Indistinguishable V segments such as TRBV6-2 and TRBV6-3 were excluded. It was assumed in the presence/absence analyses that sequencing depth was roughly uniform across donors.

PCR amplification relied on 60 Vbeta primers (plus 13 Jbeta primers). Some clones are missing from TCRdb's copy, which holds only in-frame ones; the method was immunoSEQ multiplex PCR. The sample holds 150,000 to 200,000 clones, roughly 80% seen once. The CDR3 runs to 15 residues. The V end lost 0 bases, the J end lost 0 bases, and 6 bases lay between the germline ends. In germline, CDR1 is SGHTA, CDR2 FQGNSA. The TCR comes from a female donor in good health and CMV-seronegative. The sequencing sample was made of PBMCs. This sequence joins TRBV7-2 and TRBJ2-1; the D gene is possibly TRBD1 (5 bases). The CDR3 DNA follows: TGTGCCAGCAGCTTAGCAGGGGTCTCCTACAATGAGCAGTTCTTC. Translated, it gives CASSLAGVSYNEQFF.